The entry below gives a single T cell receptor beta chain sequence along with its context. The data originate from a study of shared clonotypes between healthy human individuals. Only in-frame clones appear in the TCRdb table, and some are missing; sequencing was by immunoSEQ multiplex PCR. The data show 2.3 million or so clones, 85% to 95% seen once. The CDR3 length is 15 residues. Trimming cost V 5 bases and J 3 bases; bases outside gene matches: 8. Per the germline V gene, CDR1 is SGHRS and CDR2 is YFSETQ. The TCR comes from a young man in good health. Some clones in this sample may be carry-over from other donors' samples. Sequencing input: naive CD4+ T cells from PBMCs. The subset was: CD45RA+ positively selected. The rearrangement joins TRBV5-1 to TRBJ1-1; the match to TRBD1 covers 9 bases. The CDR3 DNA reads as TGCGCCAGCAGGACACGGGGACAGGGTCACACTGAAGCTTTCTTT. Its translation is CASRTRGQGHTEAFF.